The present T cell receptor beta chain was sequenced within a study of blood T cell repertoires in COVID-19. Study-wide background: Sites in the United States, Italy and Spain provided acute and convalescent COVID-19 samples. Sources were T cells, B-cell-depleted T cells, or PBMCs; the material itself was cDNA or gDNA.

Unmatched junction bases numbered 3, after V lost 4 bases and J lost 0 bases. This CDR3 has 16 amino acids. Germline CDR1 reads LGHDT; CDR2 reads YNNKEL (reference sequence). In the original workflow: Using reference gene primer amplification, nucleated cell counts were estimated. Sequencing used immunoSEQ multiplex PCR; TCRdb keeps in-frame clones, though not all of them. V and J calls and clone size are copied from that table; D and trimming were computed from the DNA. The table shows 30,000 to 45,000 clones, with roughly 87% occurring only once. The source of this sequence is a human donor in a cohort sampled during active COVID-19. This chain joins TRBV3-1 (or the pseudogene TRBV3-2) and TRBJ2-6; TRBD1 agrees at 7 bases. The sequenced material came from peripheral blood. This CDR3 reads CASSLGDSSGANVLTF. Written as DNA, the CDR3 is TGTGCCAGCAGCCTAGGGGACAGCTCTGGGGCCAACGTCCTGACTTTC.